Presented here are 17 T cell receptor beta chains from one specimen sequenced in a study of cytomegalovirus exposure and HLA in healthy donors. Sequenced by immunoSEQ multiplex PCR; TCRdb stores in-frame clones only, minus some. The profile shows about 140,000 clones, roughly nine tenths of them singletons. The source material was PBMCs. The source is a man younger than 30 in good health and CMV-seronegative.

CDR3 DNA sequence: TGCGCCAGCAGCCCGACCTGGCGCGGGGGTGGCAATGAGCAGTTCTTC. Encoded protein: CASSPTWRGGGNEQFF. The gene calls are TRBV5-1 and TRBJ2-1; 7 bases are a match to TRBD2. With 4 bases clipped from V and 6 bases from J, the junction kept 13 bases outside the gene matches. This CDR3 is 16 amino acids long. The germline CDR1 and CDR2 sequences are SGHRS and YFSETQ.

This CDR3 reads CASSYRAGFGNTIYF. CDR3 in DNA: TGTGCCAGCAGTTACAGAGCAGGGTTTGGAAACACCATATATTTT. The chain has TRBV6-5 and TRBJ1-3, with a tentative D call TRBD1 (5 bases). The germline gives CDR1 MNHEY, CDR2 SVGAGI. Deletions cut 2 bases from V and 3 bases from J, with 11 bases between. The CDR3 loop spans 15 amino acids.

The genes are TRBV9 and TRBJ1-2, with 9 bases identical to TRBD1. CDR1 and CDR2 from the germline V gene are SGDLS and YYNGEE. J gave up 6 bases and V 5 bases, and 5 bases lay outside the gene matches. This CDR3 region has 13 residues. CDR3 in amino acids: CASRGTGRDGYTF. CDR3 in DNA: TGTGCCAGCAGAGGGACAGGGCGGGATGGCTACACCTTC.

V usage is TRBV9 and J usage is TRBJ2-1, with a weak D call TRBD1 (6 bases). Per germline, CDR1 SGDLS and CDR2 YYNGEE. The CDR3 length is 17 residues. Trimming took off 3 bases at V and 7 bases at J, with 23 bases between the two ends. The CDR3 region has the DNA TGTGCCAGCAGCGCACGGGACGGACAGCCCTCAAAAAATGAGCAGTTCTTC. It is translated as CASSARDGQPSKNEQFF.

The chain combines TRBV5-6 with TRBJ2-7; TRBD2 matches 11 bases. V trimming: 0 bases; J trimming: 2 bases; junction bases outside the gene matches: 1. The germline CDR1 and CDR2 sequences are SGHDT and YYEEEE. The CDR3 runs 15 residues. CDR3 residues: CASSLELAGAYEQYF. CDR3 DNA: TGTGCCAGCAGCTTGGAACTAGCGGGGGCCTACGAGCAGTACTTC.

This clone has more than one count but fewer than ten. This sequence joins TRBV5-1 and TRBJ2-7; D gene unclear. V dropped 0 bases and J dropped 1 base, with 5 bases sitting between them. This CDR3 is 13 amino acids long. Germline lookup yields CDR1 SGHRS and CDR2 YFSETQ. CDR3 sequence (DNA): TGCGCCAGCAGCTTGGACAGATCCTACGAGCAGTACTTC. Residues: CASSLDRSYEQYF.

The chain links TRBV15 to TRBJ2-1; D is ambiguous. Germline V gene sequence: CDR1 LNHNV, CDR2 YYDKDF (reference sequence). The germline V and J ends were trimmed by 6 bases and 8 bases, with 23 bases remaining between them. The CDR3 consists of 16 residues. CDR3 sequence reads: CATRSARGVHGDEQFF. Written as DNA, the CDR3 is TGTGCCACCAGGAGCGCCCGCGGCGTACACGGCGATGAGCAGTTCTTC.

The V call is TRBV2, the J call TRBJ1-1, with D possibly TRBD1 on 6 matching bases. The V gene lost 7 bases and the J gene lost 1 base, with 13 bases spanning the gap. The CDR3 covers 14 residues. CDR1 SNHLY and CDR2 FYNNEI come from the germline V gene. CDR3 region: CASTRQGGNTEAFF. Here the CDR3 DNA reads TGTGCCAGCACGAGGCAAGGGGGGAACACTGAAGCTTTCTTT. Together with reference TRBV2 and TRBJ1-1, the CDR3 gives the full variable domain: EPEVTQTPSHQVTQMGQEVILRCVPISNHLYFYWYRQILGQKVEFLVSFYNNEISEKSEIFDDQFSVERPDGSNFTLKIRSTKLEDSAMYFCASTRQGGNTEAFFGQGTRLTVV.

J is TRBJ2-1 and V is TRBV6-5, with a possible D match to TRBD2 (6 bases). The CDR3 has 15 amino acids. Trimming shortened V by 6 bases and J by 9 bases, and 21 bases separated the two germline ends. The V gene's germline CDR1 is MNHEY and CDR2 SVGAGI. For the CDR3, the DNA is TGTGCCAGCAGGGGGGGTATAACTAGCAGCGGTGAGCAGTTCTTC. Its protein product is CASRGGITSSGEQFF.

The chain recombines TRBV5-4 with TRBJ2-5; 10 bases align to TRBD2. The CDR3 runs 15 residues. Germline loops: CDR1 SGHNT, CDR2 YYREEE (reference sequence). V dropped 4 bases and J dropped 1; count of bases not matched to a gene: 4. CDR3 sequence reads: CASSVGLAAQETQYF. The CDR3 DNA sequence: TGTGCCAGCAGCGTAGGACTAGCGGCCCAAGAGACCCAGTACTTC.

The gene calls are TRBV2 and TRBJ1-5, with a weak D call TRBD1 (5 bases). CDR1 is SNHLY, CDR2 FYNNEI, per germline. Trimming removed 7 bases at V and 4 bases at J, with 11 bases between. The CDR3 covers 13 residues. The CDR3 nucleotides read TGTGCCAGCATGAGACAGATGAATCAGCCCCAGCATTTT. Its translation: CASMRQMNQPQHF.

The chain is built from TRBV2 and TRBJ1-5; 7 nucleotides match TRBD1. The CDR3 covers 15 residues. V shed 6 bases and J 2 bases; nucleotides not matched to a gene: 7. CDR1 and CDR2 (germline): SNHLY, FYNNEI. The CDR3 here is CASRIGGFGNQPQHF. CDR3 sequence (DNA): TGTGCCAGCAGGATAGGGGGCTTTGGCAATCAGCCCCAGCATTTT.

This chain's CDR3 is CASSGDSDYNEQFF. CDR3 DNA sequence: TGTGCCAGCAGCGGGGACAGCGATTACAATGAGCAGTTCTTC. The rearrangement links TRBV7-9 to TRBJ2-1, with 7 bases fitting TRBD1. With 5 bases clipped from V and 4 bases from J, the junction kept 5 bases outside the gene matches. The CDR3 is 14 amino acids. Per germline, CDR1 SEHNR and CDR2 FQNEAQ (reference sequence).

The V call is TRBV28, the J call TRBJ2-7; 8 bases map to TRBD1. Per the germline V gene, CDR1 is MDHEN and CDR2 is SYDVKM. This CDR3 has 15 residues. V shed 2 bases, J shed 7 bases, and the junction held 10 bases outside the gene matches. CDR3 sequence (DNA): TGTGCCAGCAGTTTAGGGGGGACAGGAGGGTGGGAGCAGTACTTC. It is translated as CASSLGGTGGWEQYF.

The V call is TRBV5-4, the J call TRBJ1-5; possibly TRBD1 for D (6 bases). The germline CDR1 and CDR2 sequences are SGHNT and YYREEE (reference sequence). CDR3 length: 14 amino acids. Between the trimmed V and J ends, which lost 3 bases and 3 bases, there was a span of 10 bases. The CDR3 sequence: CASSSKGVNQPQHF. DNA for the CDR3: TGTGCCAGCAGCTCTAAGGGGGTCAATCAGCCCCAGCATTTT.

This chain connects TRBV14 to TRBJ2-4, with D uncertain. Trimming pared 0 bases from V and 0 bases from J, leaving 18 bases between. The CDR3 has 19 residues. In germline, CDR1 is SGHDN, CDR2 FVKESK. CDR3 protein: CASSQDPAANPLAKNIQYF. CDR3 bases: TGTGCCAGCAGCCAAGATCCGGCAGCGAACCCACTAGCCAAAAACATTCAGTACTTC. Full variable domain (rest looked up from reference TRBV14 and TRBJ2-4): EAGVTQFPSHSVIEKGQTVTLRCDPISGHDNLYWYRRVMGKEIKFLLHFVKESKQDESGMPNNRFLAERTGGTYSTLKVQPAELEDSGVYFCASSQDPAANPLAKNIQYFGAGTRLSVL.

This chain uses TRBV19 with TRBJ1-3, with D hard to call. Germline V gene data show CDR1 as LNHDA and CDR2 as SQIVND (reference sequence). CDR3 length: 16 amino acids. Trimming stripped 5 bases from V and 1 base from J, with 15 bases between. In DNA form, the CDR3 reads TGTGCCAGTAGTGCCCGCACTCCAGGATCTGGAAACACCATATATTTT. Translation gives CASSARTPGSGNTIYF.